The clone carrying this T cell receptor beta chain was observed a few times. Its antigen is unknown. This CDR3 region has 15 residues. The germline V and J ends were trimmed by 3 bases and 2 bases, with 12 bases remaining between them. CDR1 WNHNN and CDR2 SYGVQD come from the germline V gene (reference sequence). This specimen belongs to a study of cytomegalovirus exposure and HLA in healthy donors. The PCR ran on 60 Vbeta and 13 Jbeta primers. Measured with immunoSEQ multiplex PCR; TCRdb has only the in-frame clones, and not every one. The sample has around 140,000 clones; 8.5% to 10% are singletons. Study-level points and caveats: For most TCR sequences rarity was the rule, although some public TCRs occurred in many donors. According to the study, roughly 180 TCR beta chains were cytomegalovirus-associated.

Sample: PBMCs. The J gene is TRBJ2-3, the V gene TRBV10-1, with D possibly being TRBD2 (6 bases). The clonotype comes from a man aged 50 to 59 in good health and CMV-seronegative. CDR3 nucleotide sequence: TGCGCCAGCAGTGACGGGGGAATACCCACAGATACGCAGTATTTT. Its protein is CASSDGGIPTDTQYF.